This T cell receptor beta chain is from a study of blood T cells in healthy people across ages. V shed 6 bases and J shed 6 bases, with 7 bases lying between them. The CDR3 consists of 11 residues. CDR1 SNHLY and CDR2 FYNNEI come from the germline V gene. Next came a second PCR, run for about 7 to 12 cycles, which used a sample-barcoded 5' primer along with a J-beta primer mix. MiXCR, run by TCRdb on the 5' RACE reads, gives a single entry per CDR3 protein. The sample lists about 670,000 distinct CDR3 sequences; under 65% were seen once. Ten or more counts support this clonotype. This chain joins TRBV2 and TRBJ2-3; D uncertain. Input material: blood. The receptor comes from a woman aged 80 or older in good health. The CDR3 bases are TGTGCCAGCAGGAGTTGGGATACGCAGTATTTT. It specifies CASRSWDTQYF.